These 32 T cell receptor beta chains came from one sample sequenced in a study of cytomegalovirus exposure and HLA in healthy donors. Both 60 Vbeta primers and 13 Jbeta primers went into the PCR. Repertoires were generated with immunoSEQ multiplex PCR, while TCRdb's copy carries only in-frame clones and drops some. The sample shows some 190,000 clones, around 80% of them seen only once. The sample taken for sequencing was PBMCs. All receptors derive from a man between 18 and 35 years old in good health and CMV-seronegative.

The chain has TRBV5-8 and TRBJ2-7, with D maybe TRBD2 (6 bases). Trimming left V 0 bases short and J 2 bases short, with 15 bases between. This CDR3 spans 16 amino acids. CDR1 SGHTS and CDR2 YDEGEE come from the germline V gene. The CDR3 loop is CASSLGYSGLTYEQYF. CDR3 sequence (DNA): TGTGCCAGCAGCTTGGGGTACAGCGGGTTGACCTACGAGCAGTACTTC.

Written as DNA, the CDR3 is TGTGCCAGCAGCTCTCCGGGACAGACGTTTGAAGCTTTCTTT. Protein sequence: CASSSPGQTFEAFF. This chain connects TRBV28 to TRBJ1-1, with 7 bases lining up with TRBD1. The CDR3 is 14 amino acids. CDR1 is MDHEN, CDR2 SYDVKM, per germline. With V trimmed by 6 bases and J by 7 bases, 11 bases remained unmatched.

This clone was seen a single time. This chain joins TRBV7-9 and TRBJ2-6; 7 positions match TRBD1. This CDR3 contains 17 residues. Per germline, CDR1 SEHNR and CDR2 FQNEAQ (reference sequence). Trimming removed 3 bases from V and 0 bases from J; junction bases left unmatched: 5. CDR3 in DNA: TGTGCCAGCAGCTTGTTGGCAGGGGGCTCTGGGGCCAACGTCCTGACTTTC. It yields the protein CASSLLAGGSGANVLTF. Full variable domain (missing parts from reference TRBV7-9 and TRBJ2-6): DTGVSQNPRHKITKRGQNVTFRCDPISEHNRLYWYRQTLGQGPEFLTYFQNEAQLEKSRLLSDRFSAERPKGSFSTLEIQRTEQGDSAMYLCASSLLAGGSGANVLTFGAGSRLTVL.

The rearrangement links TRBV12-5 to TRBJ2-7; D might be TRBD2 (5 bases). The CDR3 spans 13 residues. CDR1 is LGHNT, CDR2 FRNRAP, per germline. V lost 0 bases and J 7 bases, leaving 10 bases between the germline ends. The CDR3 here is CASGLVSRREQYF. CDR3 nucleotide sequence: TGTGCTAGTGGTTTGGTATCCAGGAGGGAGCAGTACTTC. Complete variable domain (other parts from reference TRBV12-5 and TRBJ2-7): DARVTQTPRHKVTEMGQEVTMRCQPILGHNTVFWYRQTMMQGLELLAYFRNRAPLDDSGMPKDRFSAEMPDATLATLKIQPSEPRDSAVYFCASGLVSRREQYFGPGTRLTVT.

In its sample, this clone was seen a few times. V usage is TRBV5-6 and J usage is TRBJ1-1, with D tentatively TRBD1 (5 bases). V was cut by 6 bases and J by 0 bases, with 21 bases left in between. The CDR3 runs to 17 residues. Germline CDR1 and CDR2: SGHDT and YYEEEE. CDR3 region: CASTRDWRIGMNTEAFF. For the CDR3, the DNA is TGTGCCAGCACCAGGGACTGGAGAATAGGCATGAACACTGAAGCTTTCTTT.

The gene calls are TRBV5-4 and TRBJ1-4; D might be TRBD1 (5 bases). The length of the CDR3 is 14 residues. V lost 3 bases to trimming and J lost 9 bases, with 15 bases between them. Germline assignment: CDR1 SGHNT and CDR2 YYREEE (reference sequence). CDR3 protein: CASSSGFQEQKLFF. The CDR3 DNA reads as TGTGCCAGCAGCTCAGGGTTCCAAGAGCAAAAACTGTTTTTT. Variable domain in full (rest from reference TRBV5-4 and TRBJ1-4): ETGVTQSPTHLIKTRGQQVTLRCSSQSGHNTVSWYQQALGQGPQFIFQYYREEENGRGNFPPRFSGLQFPNYSSELNVNALELDDSALYLCASSSGFQEQKLFFGSGTQLSVL.

Of note for this clone: Other nucleotide sequences from this sample produce the same CDR3. The chain couples TRBV9 to TRBJ2-5; TRBD2 agrees at 7 bases. The germline V gene encodes CDR1 SGDLS and CDR2 YYNGEE. V shed 0 bases, J shed 4 bases, and the junction held 0 bases outside the gene matches. The CDR3 spans 13 residues. CDR3 coding DNA: TGTGCCAGCAGCGTAGCGGGGGGAGAGACCCAGTACTTC. The encoded protein is CASSVAGGETQYF. Based on the CDR3 plus reference TRBV9 and TRBJ2-5, the full variable domain is DSGVTQTPKHLITATGQRVTLRCSPRSGDLSVYWYQQSLDQGLQFLIQYYNGEERAKGNILERFSAQQFPDLHSELNLSSLELGDSALYFCASSVAGGETQYFGPGTRLLVL.

This clone was seen more than once but under ten times. CDR3: CASGLVPGLYNEQFF. CDR3 coding DNA: TGTGCTAGTGGTTTGGTACCGGGTTTGTACAATGAGCAGTTCTTC. The chain links TRBV12-5 to TRBJ2-1; D gene ambiguous. This CDR3 has 15 residues. V lost 0 bases and J lost 4, with 10 bases in between. Germline lookup yields CDR1 LGHNT and CDR2 FRNRAP.

The sample holds one count of this clone. The rearrangement links TRBV4-2 to TRBJ2-3, with TRBD2 matching 7 bases. In germline, CDR1 is LGHNA, CDR2 YNFKEQ. CDR3 length: 15 residues. V lost 0 bases and J lost 12; bases outside the gene matches: 12. The CDR3 nucleotides are TGTGCCAGCAGCCAAGAATGGTCGGGGGGTAATCCTCAGTATTTT. Residues: CASSQEWSGGNPQYF.

The CDR3 coding sequence is TGTGCCAGCTCACCACCGAACAGGGGGACAACTAATGAAAAACTGTTTTTT. It specifies CASSPPNRGTTNEKLFF. The rearrangement links TRBV18 to TRBJ1-4, with 8 positions matching TRBD1. Trimming cost V 0 bases and J 0 bases; bases outside gene matches: 3. Germline CDR1 and CDR2: KGHSH and LQKENI. This CDR3 has 17 residues.

The chain employs TRBV7-9 and TRBJ2-5; 8 nucleotides align to TRBD2. This CDR3 region has 16 residues. CDR1 is SEHNR and CDR2 is FQNEAQ in the germline V gene (reference sequence). V lost 5 bases, J lost 0 bases, and 8 bases stayed unmatched. The CDR3 is CASSEIAGSYQETQYF. The CDR3, as DNA: TGTGCCAGCAGCGAGATAGCGGGGAGTTACCAAGAGACCCAGTACTTC.

Worth noting for this clone: The junction and the germline gene differ at one end; a read error may be behind it. J is TRBJ2-2 and V is TRBV7-7; D not certain. Per germline, CDR1 SSHAT and CDR2 FNYEAQ (reference sequence). The CDR3 has 13 amino acids. The CDR3 loop reads CASSLAYTGELFF. The CDR3 nucleotides are TGTGCTAGCAGCTTAGCCTACACCGGGGAGCTGTTTTTT. The variable domain in full, with the rest retrieved from reference TRBV7-7 and TRBJ2-2, is GAGVSQSPRYKVTKRGQDVTLRCDPISSHATLYWYQQALGQGPEFLTYFNYEAQPDKSGLPSDRFSAERPEGSISTLTIQRTEQRDSAMYRCASSLAYTGELFFGEGSRLTVL.

J is TRBJ2-1 and V is TRBV11-3; possible D gene TRBD2, 6 bases. Germline V CDR1 and CDR2: SGHNT, YENEEA. Deletions cut 1 base from V and 4 bases from J, with 14 bases between. The CDR3 has 16 residues. The CDR3 reads CASSLGQRAPYNEQFF. CDR3 DNA sequence: TGTGCCAGCAGCTTAGGTCAGCGGGCTCCGTACAATGAGCAGTTCTTC.

This chain links TRBV5-1 with TRBJ2-3; 9 nucleotides match TRBD1. Germline V lookup: CDR1 SGHRS, CDR2 YFSETQ. This CDR3 spans 16 amino acids. The V segment lost 1 base and the J segment 3 bases; nucleotides outside the gene matches: 6. The CDR3 sequence is CASSLLGTGITDTQYF. CDR3 coding DNA: TGCGCCAGCAGCTTGCTTGGGACAGGGATAACAGATACGCAGTATTTT.

This clone came up once. The chain has TRBV19 and TRBJ1-5; 8 bases match TRBD1. Losses at the gene ends were 3 bases for V and 4 bases for J; bases not matched to a gene: 8. This CDR3 contains 16 residues. Germline V gives CDR1 LNHDA, CDR2 SQIVND (reference sequence). The CDR3 protein is CASSMPRDRTNQPQHF. For the CDR3, the DNA is TGTGCCAGTAGTATGCCCCGGGACAGGACGAATCAGCCCCAGCATTTT.

The V call is TRBV4-3, the J call TRBJ2-7; 10 bases match TRBD1. The CDR3 spans 15 residues. The V gene end was trimmed by 2 bases and the J gene end by 7 bases; junction bases not matched to a gene: 8. Germline V gene sequence: CDR1 LGHNA, CDR2 YSLEER. The CDR3 bases are TGCGCCAGCAGCCAAACCGGGACAGGGGCAATGGAGCAGTACTTC. Its translation is CASSQTGTGAMEQYF.

Concerning this clone: Other DNA sequences in this specimen translate into the identical CDR3. V and J are TRBV30 and TRBJ1-1; tentatively, D is TRBD1 (5 bases). V gave up 3 bases and J gave up 1 base, with 6 bases separating them. The CDR3 has 12 residues. The germline gives CDR1 GTSNPN, CDR2 SVGIG (reference sequence). In DNA, the CDR3 is TGTGCCTGGAGACAGGAGAACACTGAAGCTTTCTTT. Translated, it gives CAWRQENTEAFF.

The genes are TRBV5-1 and TRBJ2-1; no clear D. Germline V gene lookup returns CDR1 SGHRS and CDR2 YFSETQ. The CDR3 has 14 residues. Trimming left V 5 bases short and J 5 bases short, with 14 bases between. In nucleotides, the CDR3 is TGCGCCAGCAGGGTTAGTTATTTCGACAATGAGCAGTTCTTC. It yields the protein CASRVSYFDNEQFF.

The V and J genes are TRBV11-3 and TRBJ2-5; no clear D. CDR1 is SGHNT and CDR2 is YENEEA in the germline V gene. V was clipped by 5 bases and J by 2 bases, with 12 bases between them. The CDR3 is 14 residues long. The CDR3 is CASSLILDQETQYF. CDR3 bases: TGTGCCAGCAGCCTAATCCTCGATCAAGAGACCCAGTACTTC.

The genes are TRBV5-8 and TRBJ1-1; 10 bases are shared with TRBD1. J was trimmed by 1 base and V by 4 bases; bases with no gene match: 10. Germline V lookup: CDR1 SGHTS, CDR2 YDEGEE. This CDR3 spans 17 amino acids. The CDR3 DNA follows: TGTGCCAGCAGCCTTGACAGGGGGCCTAAGTCGAACACTGAAGCTTTCTTT. It codes for CASSLDRGPKSNTEAFF.

J is TRBJ2-7 and V is TRBV5-5; D is perhaps TRBD1 (5 bases). Germline V lookup: CDR1 SGHKS, CDR2 YYEKEE (reference sequence). The CDR3 contains 17 residues. V lost 0 bases and J 5 bases, leaving 21 bases between the germline ends. The CDR3, as DNA: TGTGCCAGCAGCTTGGGTCTCGGCAGGGTTGATAGGCACGAGCAGTACTTC. This translates into CASSLGLGRVDRHEQYF.

The chain has TRBV5-6 and TRBJ1-1; D is ambiguous. The CDR3 contains 16 residues. Germline V gene sequence: CDR1 SGHDT, CDR2 YYEEEE. Between the trimmed V and J ends, which lost 1 base and 0 bases, there was a span of 13 bases. DNA for the CDR3: TGTGCCAGCAGCTTGTTCCTGGGCCGAGTGAACACTGAAGCTTTCTTT. Its protein product is CASSLFLGRVNTEAFF. Using reference TRBV5-6 and TRBJ1-1 for the parts outside the CDR3, the full variable domain is DAGVTQSPTHLIKTRGQQVTLRCSPKSGHDTVSWYQQALGQGPQFIFQYYEEEERQRGNFPDRFSGHQFPNYSSELNVNALLLGDSALYLCASSLFLGRVNTEAFFGQGTRLTVV.

The CDR3 DNA follows: TGTGCCAGCAGCTCCGGCCGCGGGAGCGGGGGGGGCTACGAGCAGTACTTC. The encoded protein is CASSSGRGSGGGYEQYF. J is TRBJ2-7 and V is TRBV7-8; TRBD2 matches 10 bases. The CDR3 consists of 17 residues. V was clipped by 4 bases and J by 3 bases; unmatched bases: 12. Germline V CDR1 and CDR2: SGHVS, FQNEAQ.

The V and J genes are TRBV2 and TRBJ1-5; D is uncertain. The V end lost 3 bases, the J end lost 4 bases, and 13 bases lay between the germline ends. Germline CDR1 reads SNHLY; CDR2 reads FYNNEI. The CDR3 covers 15 residues. The CDR3 nucleotides read TGTGCCAGCAGTGACCGAGGGATTACGAATCAGCCCCAGCATTTT. Protein sequence: CASSDRGITNQPQHF.

The chain combines TRBV5-1 with TRBJ1-6; the match to TRBD1 covers 11 bases. The CDR3 spans 16 residues. J was trimmed by 7 bases and V by 4 bases; bases with no gene match: 7. The germline V gene has CDR1 SGHRS and CDR2 YFSETQ. CDR3 bases: TGCGCCAGCAGCGCAGGACAGGGGGCGATGAATTCACCCCTCCACTTT. Translation gives CASSAGQGAMNSPLHF.

This clone was counted between two and nine times. V is TRBV5-1 and J is TRBJ1-4; D is possibly TRBD1 (6 bases). V shed 1 base and J shed 0 bases, with 10 bases lying between them. Germline V CDR1 and CDR2: SGHRS, YFSETQ. This CDR3 contains 16 residues. The CDR3 spells CASSLTGTATNEKLFF. Written as DNA, the CDR3 is TGCGCCAGCAGCTTGACAGGGACGGCAACTAATGAAAAACTGTTTTTT.

DNA of the CDR3: TGTGCCAGCAGCTTAGGGAGCGGGACTAGTCACAATGAGCAGTTCTTC. Translated, it gives CASSLGSGTSHNEQFF. The genes are TRBV7-2 and TRBJ2-1, with TRBD2 identical over 8 bases. Germline CDR1 is SGHTA and CDR2 is FQGNSA. Losses at the gene ends were 1 base for V and 5 bases for J; bases not matched to a gene: 7. The CDR3 sequence is 16 residues long.

The chain is built from TRBV10-3 and TRBJ2-2; 10 bases fit TRBD1. This CDR3 spans 15 amino acids. Per the germline V gene, CDR1 is ENHRY and CDR2 is SYGVKD. The J segment lost 7 bases and the V segment lost 8 bases, leaving 10 bases of the junction unmatched. The CDR3 nucleotides are TGTGCCATCTCTGTCTGGGGACAGGGGAGCGGGGAGCTGTTTTTT. Amino acid sequence: CAISVWGQGSGELFF.

This clone was seen once. The CDR3 loop is CASSRQPAGGYEQYF. The CDR3 DNA is TGTGCCAGCAGCCGCCAACCAGCAGGGGGCTACGAGCAGTACTTC. The chain recombines TRBV7-2 with TRBJ2-7; TRBD1 agrees at 7 bases. Trimming took 5 bases from V and 3 from J; bases not matched to a gene: 10. CDR3 length: 15 residues. Germline V lookup: CDR1 SGHTA, CDR2 FQGNSA.

This chain connects TRBV7-2 to TRBJ2-5; D is unresolved. TRBJ2-7 explains the end of the DNA better; the J call may be wrong. The CDR3 contains 14 residues. Looked up from germline, CDR1 is SGHTA and CDR2 is FQGNSA. This CDR3 is CASSPTAPVNEQYF. CDR3 in DNA: TGTGCCAGCAGCCCCACAGCTCCGGTCAACGAGCAGTACTTC.

Only one count was recorded for this clone. The chain carries TRBV19 and TRBJ1-5, with 7 nucleotides matching TRBD1. The CDR3 is made up of 16 amino acids. The germline CDR1 and CDR2 sequences are LNHDA and SQIVND (reference sequence). V shed 0 bases and J 6 bases; nucleotides not matched to a gene: 8. CDR3 protein: CASSIEGRGAPQPQHF. The DNA of the CDR3 is TGTGCCAGTAGTATAGAGGGCAGGGGGGCCCCTCAGCCCCAGCATTTT.

V and J are TRBV7-2 and TRBJ2-3; TRBD2 aligns across 8 bases. The ends lost 1 base at V and 1 base at J; junction bases unmatched: 4. Germline V lookup: CDR1 SGHTA, CDR2 FQGNSA. The CDR3 spans 16 residues. This CDR3 is CASSLGVGRGTDTQYF. CDR3 bases: TGTGCCAGCAGCTTAGGGGTCGGGAGGGGCACAGATACGCAGTATTTT.